This entry concerns a single T cell receptor (beta chain). Its antigen remains unknown. Germline CDR1 and CDR2: SGHTA and FQGTGA. Trimming took 2 bases from V and 3 from J, leaving 11 bases between them. This CDR3 has 15 residues. The data were taken from a study of cytomegalovirus exposure and HLA in healthy donors. The study's findings and limits: In most subjects, TCR beta sequences reportedly gave accurate predictions of HLA-A and HLA-B alleles. Later analysis demonstrated an association between a missense DCLRE1C variant and TCR beta V- and J-gene trimming.

Researchers ran the PCR with 60 Vbeta and 13 Jbeta primers. Per the study methods: The count from a later analysis was about 80 million unique TCR beta chains, some 12 million of them shared. Profiled with immunoSEQ multiplex PCR; TCRdb holds only in-frame clones, not every one. V, J and clone size were drawn from that table, and D and trimming were deduced from the DNA. This table lists tens of thousands of clones. The genes are TRBV7-3 and TRBJ1-5; D might be TRBD1 (6 bases). Material: PBMCs. The TCR was taken from a female donor in good health and CMV-seropositive. CDR3 nucleotides: TGTGCCAGCAGCTTAGTAGGGGGATACAATCAGCCCCAGCATTTT. Protein product: CASSLVGGYNQPQHF.